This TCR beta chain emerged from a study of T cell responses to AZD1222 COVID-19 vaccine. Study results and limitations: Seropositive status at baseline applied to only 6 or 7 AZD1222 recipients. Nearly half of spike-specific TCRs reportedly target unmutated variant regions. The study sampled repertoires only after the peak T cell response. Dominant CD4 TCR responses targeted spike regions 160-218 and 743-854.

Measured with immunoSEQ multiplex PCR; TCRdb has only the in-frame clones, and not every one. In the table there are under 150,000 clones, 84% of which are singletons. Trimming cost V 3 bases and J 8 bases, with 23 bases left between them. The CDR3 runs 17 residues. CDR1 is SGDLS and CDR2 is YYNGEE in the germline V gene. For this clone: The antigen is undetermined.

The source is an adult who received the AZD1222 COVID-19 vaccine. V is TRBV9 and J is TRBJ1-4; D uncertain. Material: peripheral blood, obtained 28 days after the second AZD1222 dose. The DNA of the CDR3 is TGTGCCAGCAGCGCCCAGTGGCTGGGGAAGGAACGGGAAAAACTGTTTTTT. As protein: CASSAQWLGKEREKLFF.